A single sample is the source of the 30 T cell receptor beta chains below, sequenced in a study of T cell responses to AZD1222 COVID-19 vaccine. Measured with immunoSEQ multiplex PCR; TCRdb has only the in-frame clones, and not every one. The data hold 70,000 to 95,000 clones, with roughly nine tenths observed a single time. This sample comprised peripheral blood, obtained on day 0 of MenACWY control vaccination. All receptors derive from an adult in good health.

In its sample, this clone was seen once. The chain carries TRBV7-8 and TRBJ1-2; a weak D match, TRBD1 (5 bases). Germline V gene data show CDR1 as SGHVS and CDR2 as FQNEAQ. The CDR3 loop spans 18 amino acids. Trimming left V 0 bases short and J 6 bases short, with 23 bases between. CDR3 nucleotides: TGTGCCAGCAGCTTAGCGCCATCCGGGACTCAGTTTGGGGATGGCTACACCTTC. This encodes CASSLAPSGTQFGDGYTF.

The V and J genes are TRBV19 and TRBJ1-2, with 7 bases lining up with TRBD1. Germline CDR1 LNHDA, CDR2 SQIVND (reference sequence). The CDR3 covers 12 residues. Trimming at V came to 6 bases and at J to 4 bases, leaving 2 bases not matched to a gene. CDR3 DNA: TGTGCCAGTAGGGGACAGTCCTATGGCTACACCTTC. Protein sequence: CASRGQSYGYTF. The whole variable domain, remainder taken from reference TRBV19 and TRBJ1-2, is DGGITQSPKYLFRKEGQNVTLSCEQNLNHDAMYWYRQDPGQGLRLIYYSQIVNDFQKGDIAEGYSVSREKKESFPLTVTSAQKNPTAFYLCASRGQSYGYTFGSGTRLTVV.

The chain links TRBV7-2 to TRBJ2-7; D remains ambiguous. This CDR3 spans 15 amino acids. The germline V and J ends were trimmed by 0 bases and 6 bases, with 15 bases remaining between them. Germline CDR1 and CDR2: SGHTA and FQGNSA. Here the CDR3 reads CASSLASSGRIEQYF. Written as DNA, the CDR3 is TGTGCCAGCAGCTTAGCTAGCTCGGGTCGCATCGAGCAGTACTTC.

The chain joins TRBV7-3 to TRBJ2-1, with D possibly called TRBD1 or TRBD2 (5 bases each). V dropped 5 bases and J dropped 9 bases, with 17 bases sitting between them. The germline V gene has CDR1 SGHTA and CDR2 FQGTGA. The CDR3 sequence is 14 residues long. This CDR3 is CASSPGNLGSEQFF. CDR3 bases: TGTGCCAGCAGCCCAGGGAACCTAGGGAGTGAGCAGTTCTTC.

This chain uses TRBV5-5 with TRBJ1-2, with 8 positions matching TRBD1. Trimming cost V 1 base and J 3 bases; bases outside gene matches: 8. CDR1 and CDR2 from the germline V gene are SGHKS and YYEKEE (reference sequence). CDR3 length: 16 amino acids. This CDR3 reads CASSLIPDRVDYGYTF. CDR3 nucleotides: TGTGCCAGCAGCTTGATTCCGGACAGGGTGGACTATGGCTACACCTTC.

CDR3 sequence: CASSFVGHSSLANTGELFF. The CDR3 nucleotides are TGTGCCAGCAGCTTTGTAGGACACTCTAGCCTCGCGAACACCGGGGAGCTGTTTTTT. J is TRBJ2-2 and V is TRBV5-6, with D perhaps matching TRBD1 or TRBD2 (5 bases each). Germline CDR1 SGHDT, CDR2 YYEEEE. V was trimmed by 2 bases and J by 0 bases, leaving 20 bases between them. The CDR3 has 19 amino acids. Filled out from reference TRBV5-6 and TRBJ2-2, the complete variable domain reads DAGVTQSPTHLIKTRGQQVTLRCSPKSGHDTVSWYQQALGQGPQFIFQYYEEEERQRGNFPDRFSGHQFPNYSSELNVNALLLGDSALYLCASSFVGHSSLANTGELFFGEGSRLTVL.

CDR3 protein: CASSYQGYDYGYTF. CDR3 DNA sequence: TGTGCCAGCAGCTACCAGGGTTACGACTATGGCTACACCTTC. The J gene is TRBJ1-2, the V gene TRBV7-2; the D gene is possibly TRBD1 (5 bases). The V end lost 4 bases, the J end lost 3 bases, and 12 bases lay between the germline ends. The CDR3 loop spans 14 amino acids. Per the germline V gene, CDR1 is SGHTA and CDR2 is FQGNSA.

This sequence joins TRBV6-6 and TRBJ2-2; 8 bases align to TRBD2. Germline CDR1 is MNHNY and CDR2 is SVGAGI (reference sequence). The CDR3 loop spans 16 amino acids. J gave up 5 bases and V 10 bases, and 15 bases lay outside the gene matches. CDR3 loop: CATIMAPGGGTGELFF. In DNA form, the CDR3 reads TGTGCCACCATAATGGCTCCTGGCGGGGGGACCGGGGAGCTGTTTTTT.

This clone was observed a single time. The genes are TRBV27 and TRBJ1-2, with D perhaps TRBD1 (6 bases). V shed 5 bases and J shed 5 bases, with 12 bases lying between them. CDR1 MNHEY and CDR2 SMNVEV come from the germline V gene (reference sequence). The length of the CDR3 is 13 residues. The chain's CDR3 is CASSLDSAYGYTF. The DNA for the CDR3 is TGTGCCAGCAGTCTGGACAGCGCGTATGGCTACACCTTC.

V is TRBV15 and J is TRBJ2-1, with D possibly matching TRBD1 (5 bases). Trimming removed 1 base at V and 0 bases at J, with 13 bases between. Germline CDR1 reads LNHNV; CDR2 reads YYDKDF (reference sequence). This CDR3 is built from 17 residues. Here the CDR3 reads CATSRGIQGSSYNEQFF. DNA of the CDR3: TGTGCCACCAGCAGAGGCATCCAGGGTAGCTCCTACAATGAGCAGTTCTTC.

The CDR3 spells CASSLEGAGINTEAFF. CDR3 DNA: TGCGCCAGCAGCTTGGAAGGGGCGGGCATCAACACTGAAGCTTTCTTT. The chain uses TRBV5-1 and TRBJ1-1; D is possibly TRBD1 (5 bases). CDR3 length: 16 residues. Germline-derived CDR1 and CDR2 are SGHRS and YFSETQ. V was pared by 0 bases and J by 2 bases, with 14 bases between.

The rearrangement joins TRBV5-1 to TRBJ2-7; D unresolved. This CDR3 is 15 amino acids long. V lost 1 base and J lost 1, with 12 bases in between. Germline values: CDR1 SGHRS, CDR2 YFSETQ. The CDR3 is CASSLSLTESYEQYF. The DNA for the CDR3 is TGCGCCAGCAGCTTGTCATTGACTGAGTCCTACGAGCAGTACTTC.

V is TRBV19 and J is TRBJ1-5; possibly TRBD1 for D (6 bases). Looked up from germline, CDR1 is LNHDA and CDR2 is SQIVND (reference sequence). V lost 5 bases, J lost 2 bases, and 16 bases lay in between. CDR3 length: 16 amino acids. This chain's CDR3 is CASSPSGQYGNQPQHF. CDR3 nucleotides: TGTGCCAGTAGTCCTAGCGGACAGTACGGCAATCAGCCCCAGCATTTT.

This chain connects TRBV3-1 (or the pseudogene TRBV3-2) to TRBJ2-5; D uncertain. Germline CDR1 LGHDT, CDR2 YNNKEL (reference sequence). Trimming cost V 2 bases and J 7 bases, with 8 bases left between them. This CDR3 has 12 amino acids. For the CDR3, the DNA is TGTGCCAGCAGCCAACCACTGGGGACCCAGTACTTC. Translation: CASSQPLGTQYF.

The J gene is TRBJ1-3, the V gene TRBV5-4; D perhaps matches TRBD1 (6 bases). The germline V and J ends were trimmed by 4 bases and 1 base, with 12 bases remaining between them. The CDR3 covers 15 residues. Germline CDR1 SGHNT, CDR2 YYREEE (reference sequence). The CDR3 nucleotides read TGTGCCAGCAGCGACGAGGGGGGGTCTGGAAACACCATATATTTT. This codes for CASSDEGGSGNTIYF.

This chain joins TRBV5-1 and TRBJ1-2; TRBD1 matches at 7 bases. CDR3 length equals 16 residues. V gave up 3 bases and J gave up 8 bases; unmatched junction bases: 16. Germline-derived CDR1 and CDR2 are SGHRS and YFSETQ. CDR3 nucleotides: TGCGCCAGCAGCTCGCCAGGACAGGTCTCGGTAGGGGGCTACACCTTC. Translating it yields CASSSPGQVSVGGYTF.

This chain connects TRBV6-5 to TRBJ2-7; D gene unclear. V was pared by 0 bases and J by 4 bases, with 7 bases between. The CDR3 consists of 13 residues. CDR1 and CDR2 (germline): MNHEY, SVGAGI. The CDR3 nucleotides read TGTGCCAGCAGTTACTCGAATTGGTACGAGCAGTACTTC. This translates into CASSYSNWYEQYF.

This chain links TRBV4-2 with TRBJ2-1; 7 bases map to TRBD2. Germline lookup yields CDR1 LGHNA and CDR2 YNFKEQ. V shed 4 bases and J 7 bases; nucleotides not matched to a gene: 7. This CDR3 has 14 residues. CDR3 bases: TGTGCCAGCAGCCGGGCGAGGGGAGGGAATGAGCAGTTCTTC. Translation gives CASSRARGGNEQFF.

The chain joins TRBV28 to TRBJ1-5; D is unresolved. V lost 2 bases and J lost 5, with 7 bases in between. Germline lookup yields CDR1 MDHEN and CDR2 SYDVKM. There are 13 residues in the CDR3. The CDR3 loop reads CASSLGSYQPQHF. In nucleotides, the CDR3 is TGTGCCAGCAGTTTAGGCAGCTATCAGCCCCAGCATTTT.

CDR3 nucleotides: TGTGCCAGCAGCTTGATTCAGGGGGCTAACTATGGCTACACCTTC. Translating it yields CASSLIQGANYGYTF. The chain couples TRBV5-4 to TRBJ1-2; 7 positions match TRBD1. Losses at the gene ends were 1 base for V and 0 bases for J; bases not matched to a gene: 3. This CDR3 is built from 15 residues. The germline V gene has CDR1 SGHNT and CDR2 YYREEE (reference sequence).

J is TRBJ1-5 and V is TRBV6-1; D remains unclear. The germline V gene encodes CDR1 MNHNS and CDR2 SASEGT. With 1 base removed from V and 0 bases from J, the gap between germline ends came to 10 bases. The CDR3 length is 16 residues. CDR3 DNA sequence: TGTGCCAGCAGTGAAGTTGTGGTTTCTAGCAATCAGCCCCAGCATTTT. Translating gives CASSEVVVSSNQPQHF.

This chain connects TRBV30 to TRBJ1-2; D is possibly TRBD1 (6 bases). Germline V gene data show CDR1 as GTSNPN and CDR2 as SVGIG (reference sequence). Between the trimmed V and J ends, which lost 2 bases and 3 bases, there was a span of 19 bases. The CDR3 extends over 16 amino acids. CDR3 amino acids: CAWSRGGAHRDYGYTF. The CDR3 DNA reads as TGTGCCTGGAGTAGGGGGGGCGCCCACCGTGACTATGGCTACACCTTC.

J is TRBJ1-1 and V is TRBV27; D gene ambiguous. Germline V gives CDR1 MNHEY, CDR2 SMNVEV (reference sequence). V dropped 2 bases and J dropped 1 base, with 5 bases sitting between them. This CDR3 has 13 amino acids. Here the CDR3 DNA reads TGTGCCAGCAGTTTAAAAAGGAACACTGAAGCTTTCTTT. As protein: CASSLKRNTEAFF.

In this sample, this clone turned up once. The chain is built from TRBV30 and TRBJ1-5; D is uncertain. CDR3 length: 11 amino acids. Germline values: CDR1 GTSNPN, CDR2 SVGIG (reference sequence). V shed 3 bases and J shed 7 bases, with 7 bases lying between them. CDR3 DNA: TGTGCCTGGAGCGGAGAACAGCCCCAGCATTTT. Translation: CAWSGEQPQHF.

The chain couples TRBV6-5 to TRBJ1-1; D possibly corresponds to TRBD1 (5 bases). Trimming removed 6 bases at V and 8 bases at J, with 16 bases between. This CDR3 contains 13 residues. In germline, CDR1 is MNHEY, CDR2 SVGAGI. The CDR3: CASSKTGREEAFF. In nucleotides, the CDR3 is TGTGCCAGCAGCAAAACGGGACGGGAAGAAGCTTTCTTT.

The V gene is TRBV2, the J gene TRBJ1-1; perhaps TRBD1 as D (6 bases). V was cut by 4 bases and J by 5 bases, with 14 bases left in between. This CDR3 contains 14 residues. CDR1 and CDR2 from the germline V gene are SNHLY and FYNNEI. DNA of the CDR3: TGTGCCAGCAGTGTAGGGTCCCAGGGGACTGAAGCTTTCTTT. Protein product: CASSVGSQGTEAFF.

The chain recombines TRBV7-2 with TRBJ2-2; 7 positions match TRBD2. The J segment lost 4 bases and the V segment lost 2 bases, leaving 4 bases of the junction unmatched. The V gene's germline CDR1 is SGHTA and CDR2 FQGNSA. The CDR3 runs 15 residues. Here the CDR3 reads CASSLTLATTGELFF. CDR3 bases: TGTGCCAGCAGCTTAACACTAGCGACCACCGGGGAGCTGTTTTTT.

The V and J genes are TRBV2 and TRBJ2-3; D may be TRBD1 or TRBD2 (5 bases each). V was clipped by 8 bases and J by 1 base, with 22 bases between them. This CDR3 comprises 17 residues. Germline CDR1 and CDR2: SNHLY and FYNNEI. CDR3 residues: CASSAGFGAEGTDTQYF. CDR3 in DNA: TGTGCCAGCTCGGCAGGGTTCGGAGCGGAAGGCACAGATACGCAGTATTTT.

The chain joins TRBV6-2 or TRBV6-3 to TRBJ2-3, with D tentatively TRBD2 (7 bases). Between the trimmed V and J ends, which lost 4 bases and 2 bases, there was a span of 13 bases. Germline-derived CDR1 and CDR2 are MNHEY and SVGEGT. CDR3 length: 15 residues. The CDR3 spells CASSFTRGPTDTQYF. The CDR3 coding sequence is TGTGCCAGCAGTTTTACGCGGGGGCCCACAGATACGCAGTATTTT.

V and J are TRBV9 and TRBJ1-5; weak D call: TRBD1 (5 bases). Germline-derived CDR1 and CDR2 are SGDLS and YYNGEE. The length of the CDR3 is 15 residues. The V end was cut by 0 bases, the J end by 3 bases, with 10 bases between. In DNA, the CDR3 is TGTGCCAGCAGCGTAGGACCCGGGACCAATCAGCCCCAGCATTTT. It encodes CASSVGPGTNQPQHF.